Below, 21 T cell receptor beta chains from the same sample are listed, as sequenced in a study of cytotoxic CD8 clonotypes in ibrutinib-treated CLL. Profiled with immunoSEQ multiplex PCR; TCRdb holds only in-frame clones, not every one. This table has 25,000 to 30,000 clones, 62% appearing once. The material was PBMCs, obtained before ibrutinib treatment. These receptors were obtained from a human donor with chronic lymphocytic leukemia.

This clone was picked up a small number of times. The gene calls are TRBV2 and TRBJ2-1, with 7 nucleotides matching TRBD1. The length of the CDR3 is 16 residues. V lost 0 bases to trimming and J lost 6 bases; unmatched junction nucleotides: 8. Germline assignment: CDR1 SNHLY and CDR2 FYNNEI. The CDR3 sequence is CASSEAGRGPGNEQFF. The CDR3 region has the DNA TGTGCCAGCAGTGAAGCTGGAAGGGGGCCGGGCAATGAGCAGTTCTTC.

The chain uses TRBV5-1 and TRBJ1-1; D ambiguous. Between the trimmed V and J ends, which lost 3 bases and 1 base, there was a span of 13 bases. Germline V gives CDR1 SGHRS, CDR2 YFSETQ. This CDR3 has 15 amino acids. Written as DNA, the CDR3 is TGCGCCAGCAGCTCCCACGACTACAGGAACACTGAAGCTTTCTTT. Translation: CASSSHDYRNTEAFF.

This clone was observed once. The chain employs TRBV25-1 and TRBJ2-1; 9 positions match TRBD1. This CDR3 spans 15 amino acids. CDR1 is MGHDK and CDR2 is SYGVNS in the germline V gene. Trimming took 8 bases from V and 0 from J; bases not matched to a gene: 5. CDR3 residues: CASATGGRSYNEQFF. CDR3 DNA: TGTGCCAGCGCGACAGGGGGTCGCTCCTACAATGAGCAGTTCTTC. Full variable domain (outside the CDR3, taken from reference TRBV25-1 and TRBJ2-1): EADIYQTPRYLVIGTGKKITLECSQTMGHDKMYWYQQDPGMELHLIHYSYGVNSTEKGDLSSESTVSRIRTEHFPLTLESARPSHTSQYLCASATGGRSYNEQFFGPGTRLTVL.

This clone turned up a few times. The chain couples TRBV6-5 to TRBJ1-1; no definite D call. Trimming took 3 bases from V and 1 from J, leaving 9 bases between them. CDR1 is MNHEY, CDR2 SVGAGI, per germline. The CDR3 extends over 14 amino acids. In DNA form, the CDR3 reads TGTGCCAGCAGTTATTGGGCCGAGAACACTGAAGCTTTCTTT. It is translated as CASSYWAENTEAFF.

This chain joins TRBV25-1 and TRBJ1-2; D gene unclear. Deletions cut 3 bases from V and 2 bases from J, with 10 bases between. This CDR3 has 14 residues. CDR1 and CDR2 from the germline V gene are MGHDK and SYGVNS. CDR3: CASSEGGRNYGYTF. The CDR3 DNA reads as TGTGCCAGCAGTGAGGGCGGGAGGAACTATGGCTACACCTTC.

V is TRBV6-4 and J is TRBJ1-5; D might be TRBD1 (5 bases). The germline gives CDR1 MRHNA, CDR2 SNTAGT. V was pared by 10 bases and J by 1 base, with 14 bases between. There are 14 residues in the CDR3. The CDR3 bases are TGTGCCACTCGACAGCCTGGGAGCAATCAGCCCCAGCATTTT. This codes for CATRQPGSNQPQHF.

The table lists this clone with a count of one. CDR3 in amino acids: CASNSFDTYEQYF. As DNA, the CDR3 is TGTGCCAGCAATTCCTTTGATACCTACGAGCAGTACTTC. The rearrangement links TRBV28 to TRBJ2-7, with D unclear. This CDR3 has 13 residues. V lost 7 bases, J lost 2 bases, and 12 bases lay in between. Germline values: CDR1 MDHEN, CDR2 SYDVKM.

V gene TRBV30 combines with J gene TRBJ1-2; 9 bases match TRBD1. The germline CDR1 and CDR2 sequences are GTSNPN and SVGIG (reference sequence). V was clipped by 5 bases and J by 4 bases; unmatched bases: 2. The CDR3 has 12 amino acids. Here the CDR3 DNA reads TGTGCCTGGGGACAGGGGCCCTATGGCTACACCTTC. Translated, it gives CAWGQGPYGYTF. Drawing the rest from reference TRBV30 and TRBJ1-2, the complete variable domain is SQTIHQWPATLVQPVGSPLSLECTVEGTSNPNLYWYRQAAGRGLQLLFYSVGIGQISSEVPQNLSASRPQDRQFILSSKKLLLSDSGFYLCAWGQGPYGYTFGSGTRLTVV.

The chain uses TRBV6-4 and TRBJ2-3; D is perhaps TRBD2 (5 bases). With 0 bases removed from V and 2 bases from J, the gap between germline ends came to 9 bases. Germline CDR1 reads MRHNA; CDR2 reads SNTAGT. The CDR3 has 15 amino acids. The CDR3 loop is CASSDSGLHTDTQYF. The CDR3 DNA follows: TGTGCCAGCAGTGACTCTGGACTGCACACAGATACGCAGTATTTT.

The rearrangement links TRBV11-2 to TRBJ2-7, with D possibly being TRBD2 (5 bases). CDR1 is SGHAT, CDR2 FQNNGV, per germline. The CDR3 loop spans 15 amino acids. The V gene lost 1 base and the J gene lost 3 bases, with 13 bases spanning the gap. Written as DNA, the CDR3 is TGTGCCAGCAGCTTAGTCCCAGCGGCCGACTACGAGCAGTACTTC. Translated, it gives CASSLVPAADYEQYF.

This clone was seen a handful of times. The junction does not match germline at one end; this may be a read error. The chain is built from TRBV7-7 and TRBJ2-3; no clear D. This CDR3 is 13 amino acids long. Germline V gene data show CDR1 as SSHAT and CDR2 as FNYEAQ (reference sequence). The CDR3 here is CASSFGTTDTQYF. DNA of the CDR3: TGTGCTAGCAGCTTCGGCACCACAGATACGCAGTATTTT.

The chain has TRBV29-1 and TRBJ1-1; D is undetermined. CDR1 is SQVTM, CDR2 ANQGSEA, per germline. Trimming stripped 4 bases from V and 0 bases from J, with 9 bases between. The CDR3 runs 13 residues. Here the CDR3 reads CSVGSMMNTEAFF. The CDR3, as DNA: TGCAGCGTTGGTTCGATGATGAACACTGAAGCTTTCTTT. Supplemented by reference TRBV29-1 and TRBJ1-1, the full variable domain reads SAVISQKPSRDICQRGTSLTIQCQVDSQVTMMFWYRQQPGQSLTLIATANQGSEATYESGFVIDKFPISRPNLTFSTLTVSNMSPEDSSIYLCSVGSMMNTEAFFGQGTRLTVV.

V is TRBV19 and J is TRBJ1-3, with unresolved D. Trimming cost V 6 bases and J 0 bases, with 15 bases left between them. Germline CDR1 reads LNHDA; CDR2 reads SQIVND (reference sequence). The CDR3 runs 16 residues. The CDR3 DNA is TGTGCCAGTAGCCCCCAAAAGGTCCGCTCTGGAAACACCATATATTTT. Protein sequence: CASSPQKVRSGNTIYF.

The CDR3 is CAWSDPRTGGYGGPLHF. The CDR3 DNA reads as TGTGCCTGGAGTGACCCCAGGACAGGGGGCTATGGAGGACCCCTCCACTTT. The chain links TRBV30 to TRBJ1-6; 11 bases are a match to TRBD1. There are 17 residues in the CDR3. The germline V gene has CDR1 GTSNPN and CDR2 SVGIG (reference sequence). Germline trimming cut 1 base from V and 12 bases from J; bases unmatched to any gene: 14.

CDR3 in amino acids: CASSSPGGVKNIQYF. CDR3 DNA: TGTGCCAGCAGTTCCCCAGGGGGCGTCAAAAACATTCAGTACTTC. The rearrangement links TRBV28 to TRBJ2-4, with TRBD1 identical over 8 bases. This CDR3 is built from 15 residues. J was trimmed by 3 bases and V by 4 bases; bases with no gene match: 5. Germline V CDR1 and CDR2: MDHEN, SYDVKM.

The chain recombines TRBV6-1 with TRBJ1-5, with 7 bases that match TRBD1. The V gene's germline CDR1 is MNHNS and CDR2 SASEGT. Unmatched junction bases numbered 6, after V lost 6 bases and J lost 7 bases. CDR3 size: 13 residues. The CDR3: CASRKGGVQPQHF. CDR3 DNA sequence: TGTGCCAGCAGAAAAGGGGGCGTCCAGCCCCAGCATTTT.

This clone has just a few counts. The chain employs TRBV6-1 and TRBJ1-4; TRBD1 aligns across 11 bases. The CDR3 is made up of 16 amino acids. The J segment lost 7 bases and the V segment lost 1 base, leaving 5 bases of the junction unmatched. Germline V gene data show CDR1 as MNHNS and CDR2 as SASEGT. The CDR3 reads CASSEVDGTGGEKLFF. For the CDR3, the DNA is TGTGCCAGCAGTGAAGTCGACGGGACAGGGGGTGAAAAACTGTTTTTT.

The chain links TRBV6-5 to TRBJ2-2; TRBD2 matches 8 bases. V lost 2 bases and J lost 0; bases outside the gene matches: 2. Germline CDR1 reads MNHEY; CDR2 reads SVGAGI. There are 16 residues in the CDR3. The CDR3 loop is CASSYGLASNTGELFF. DNA for the CDR3: TGTGCCAGCAGTTACGGACTAGCTTCGAACACCGGGGAGCTGTTTTTT.

The chain joins TRBV19 to TRBJ1-2; a possible D gene is TRBD1 (6 bases). V was shortened by 6 bases and J by 4 bases, with 15 bases between the two germline ends. The germline CDR1 and CDR2 sequences are LNHDA and SQIVND (reference sequence). This CDR3 region has 14 residues. The CDR3 nucleotides are TGTGCCAGTAGGACGGGGGGCGAAAGCTATGGCTACACCTTC. Translation gives CASRTGGESYGYTF.

The V gene is TRBV6-6, the J gene TRBJ1-5, with 7 bases identical to TRBD1. CDR1 MNHNY and CDR2 SVGAGI come from the germline V gene (reference sequence). This CDR3 has 16 amino acids. With 6 bases clipped from V and 0 bases from J, the junction kept 8 bases outside the gene matches. CDR3 protein: CASSDRDGYSNQPQHF. The CDR3 nucleotides are TGTGCCAGCAGCGACAGGGACGGGTATAGCAATCAGCCCCAGCATTTT.

Concerning this clone itself: The junction differs from germline at one of its ends, possibly a read error. The rearrangement links TRBV7-7 to TRBJ1-5; no firm D call. CDR1 is SSHAT, CDR2 FNYEAQ, per germline (reference sequence). The CDR3 spans 13 residues. The chain's CDR3 is CASSVTTGQPQHF. The DNA of the CDR3 is TGTGCTAGCAGCGTTACAACGGGGCAGCCCCAGCATTTT.